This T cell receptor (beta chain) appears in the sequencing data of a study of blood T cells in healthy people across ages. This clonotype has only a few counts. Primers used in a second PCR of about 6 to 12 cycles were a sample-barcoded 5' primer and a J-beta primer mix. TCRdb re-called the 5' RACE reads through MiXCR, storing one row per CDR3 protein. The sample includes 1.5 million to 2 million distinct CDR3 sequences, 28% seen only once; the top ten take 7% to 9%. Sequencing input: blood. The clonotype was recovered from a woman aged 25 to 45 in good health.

CDR3 nucleotide sequence: TGCAGCGTCTGGGACAACAATGAGCAGTTCTTC. It translates to CSVWDNNEQFF. The chain uses TRBV29-1 and TRBJ2-1; D perhaps matches TRBD1 (6 bases). CDR1 SQVTM and CDR2 ANQGSEA come from the germline V gene. There are 11 residues in the CDR3. V lost 6 bases and J 5 bases, leaving 8 bases between the germline ends.